The 14 T cell receptor beta chains presented below share a single source sample, sequenced in a study of CD8+ T cells in alopecia areata. Treatment in this sample: oral pan-JAK inhibitor, 5-10 mg twice daily. Sequencing templates came from extracted RNA that was reverse transcribed into cDNA. The assay was immunoSEQ multiplex PCR, and TCRdb's table has in-frame clones only and misses some. The data contain 80,000 to 95,000 clones, 44% of them singletons. Sequenced material: CD8+ T cells sorted from blood, taken at week 24, from a patient treated with tofacitinib. The receptors were sampled from a human donor with alopecia areata.

This chain connects TRBV7-9 to TRBJ2-5; 8 bases fit TRBD2. V lost 4 bases to trimming and J lost 3 bases; unmatched junction nucleotides: 10. CDR3 length: 16 residues. CDR1 SEHNR and CDR2 FQNEAQ come from the germline V gene (reference sequence). CDR3 nucleotides: TGTGCCAGCAGCTACCGGCCAGCGGGAGTGGAAGAGACCCAGTACTTC. It is translated as CASSYRPAGVEETQYF.

This clone has a handful of counts. This rearrangement joins TRBV7-9 to TRBJ2-7, with 7 positions matching TRBD1. The germline gives CDR1 SEHNR, CDR2 FQNEAQ (reference sequence). The CDR3 has 15 amino acids. Germline trimming cut 4 bases from V and 0 bases from J; bases unmatched to any gene: 6. Here the CDR3 DNA reads TGTGCCAGCAGCTCTGGACAGGATTACTCCTACGAGCAGTACTTC. Encoded protein: CASSSGQDYSYEQYF. Full variable domain (missing parts from reference TRBV7-9 and TRBJ2-7): DTGVSQNPRHKITKRGQNVTFRCDPISEHNRLYWYRQTLGQGPEFLTYFQNEAQLEKSRLLSDRFSAERPKGSFSTLEIQRTEQGDSAMYLCASSSGQDYSYEQYFGPGTRLTVT.

This clone occurred a few times. This chain uses TRBV6-6 with TRBJ1-1, with D unresolved. V was shortened by 0 bases and J by 6 bases, with 11 bases between the two germline ends. The CDR3 length is 14 residues. The germline V gene has CDR1 MNHNY and CDR2 SVGAGI (reference sequence). In nucleotides, the CDR3 is TGTGCCAGCAGTTACTCGATGGCGAGGGCTGAAGCTTTCTTT. Translated, it gives CASSYSMARAEAFF.

This clone was seen a handful of times. J is TRBJ1-1 and V is TRBV13; possible D gene TRBD1, 5 bases. Trimming removed 6 bases from V and 5 bases from J, with 16 bases in between. CDR1 is PRHDT and CDR2 is FYEKMQ in the germline V gene (reference sequence). This CDR3 has 14 amino acids. CDR3 bases: TGTGCCAGCAGAATATCGGGGGGTGGAACTGAAGCTTTCTTT. Amino acids: CASRISGGGTEAFF. Full variable domain (outside the CDR3, taken from reference TRBV13 and TRBJ1-1): AAGVIQSPRHLIKEKRETATLKCYPIPRHDTVYWYQQGPGQDPQFLISFYEKMQSDKGSIPDRFSAQQFSDYHSELNMSSLELGDSALYFCASRISGGGTEAFFGQGTRLTVV.

This chain connects TRBV11-2 to TRBJ2-7, with TRBD2 as a possible D gene (6 bases). The V gene's germline CDR1 is SGHAT and CDR2 FQNNGV. The CDR3 is 15 residues long. V lost 1 base and J 0 bases, leaving 10 bases between the germline ends. CDR3 loop: CASSLGGGSSYEQYF. The CDR3 coding sequence is TGTGCCAGCAGCTTAGGCGGAGGGAGCTCCTACGAGCAGTACTTC.

This chain joins TRBV30 and TRBJ2-1; TRBD1 might be the D (5 bases). The CDR3 runs to 13 residues. Looked up from germline, CDR1 is GTSNPN and CDR2 is SVGIG (reference sequence). Trimming took 4 bases from V and 9 from J, leaving 16 bases between them. CDR3 sequence (DNA): TGTGCCTGGACTTTTCCTGGACACGGTGAGCAGTTCTTC. Amino acid sequence: CAWTFPGHGEQFF.

This clone turned up a few times. CDR3 amino acids: CSVGWDGSNYGYTF. The DNA of the CDR3 is TGCAGCGTGGGATGGGACGGATCTAACTATGGCTACACCTTC. V is TRBV29-1 and J is TRBJ1-2; TRBD1 might be the D (5 bases). Germline V gene data show CDR1 as SQVTM and CDR2 as ANQGSEA. The CDR3 is 14 residues long. V lost 6 bases, J lost 0 bases, and 14 bases lay in between.

The chain couples TRBV4-3 to TRBJ2-7; TRBD1 agrees at 7 bases. Germline CDR1 reads LGHNA; CDR2 reads YSLEER. With 1 base clipped from V and 1 base from J, the junction kept 1 base outside the gene matches. The CDR3 length is 14 residues. CDR3 nucleotides: TGCGCCAGCAGCCAAGCGACAGGGTCCTACGAGCAGTACTTC. Its protein product is CASSQATGSYEQYF.

In its sample, this clone was seen a few times. V usage is TRBV7-9 and J usage is TRBJ2-7; TRBD2 aligns across 10 bases. The CDR3 runs to 16 residues. Losses at the gene ends were 3 bases for V and 0 bases for J; bases not matched to a gene: 5. In germline, CDR1 is SEHNR, CDR2 FQNEAQ (reference sequence). CDR3 sequence reads: CASSFSSGSLSYEQYF. The CDR3 DNA is TGTGCCAGCAGCTTTTCTAGCGGGAGTCTCTCCTACGAGCAGTACTTC.

The rearrangement links TRBV6-1 to TRBJ2-2; possible D gene TRBD1, 6 bases. CDR3 length: 13 amino acids. From germline, CDR1 is MNHNS and CDR2 SASEGT. V was shortened by 3 bases and J by 6 bases, with 8 bases between the two germline ends. Written as DNA, the CDR3 is TGTGCCAGCAGTGACAGGGGATCCGGGGAGCTGTTTTTT. Its translation is CASSDRGSGELFF.

This clone showed up just a few times. The rearrangement uses TRBV2 and TRBJ2-3; D remains unclear. The germline V gene encodes CDR1 SNHLY and CDR2 FYNNEI. The V end was cut by 4 bases, the J end by 0 bases, with 11 bases between. The CDR3 runs 15 residues. CDR3 protein: CASSGTVASTDTQYF. The CDR3 region has the DNA TGTGCCAGCAGTGGGACCGTCGCTAGCACAGATACGCAGTATTTT.

The chain uses TRBV7-8 and TRBJ1-5; the D is unclear. Trimming shortened V by 1 base and J by 4 bases, and 14 bases separated the two germline ends. Per germline, CDR1 SGHVS and CDR2 FQNEAQ. CDR3 length equals 16 residues. The chain's CDR3 is CASSLVRSGWNQPQHF. DNA for the CDR3: TGTGCCAGCAGCTTAGTTCGGTCGGGATGGAATCAGCCCCAGCATTTT. Variable domain in full (rest from reference TRBV7-8 and TRBJ1-5): GAGVSQSPRYKVAKRGQDVALRCDPISGHVSLFWYQQALGQGPEFLTYFQNEAQLDKSGLPSDRFFAERPEGSVSTLKIQRTQQEDSAVYLCASSLVRSGWNQPQHFGDGTRLSIL.

DNA of the CDR3: TGTGCCCTCCGAAGGAACACAGATACGCAGTATTTT. This codes for CALRRNTDTQYF. The rearrangement links TRBV27 to TRBJ2-3; no definite D call. Germline CDR1 is MNHEY and CDR2 is SMNVEV (reference sequence). This CDR3 spans 12 amino acids. Trimming pared 11 bases from V and 2 bases from J, leaving 11 bases between.

This clone was seen a single time. The V call is TRBV9, the J call TRBJ2-2; D call uncertain. V lost 3 bases to trimming and J lost 6 bases, with 9 bases between them. CDR3 length equals 13 residues. CDR1 is SGDLS, CDR2 YYNGEE, per germline. The CDR3 nucleotides are TGTGCCAGCAGCGACCCCCCCTCCGGGGAGCTGTTTTTT. Translation gives CASSDPPSGELFF.